This entry concerns a single T cell receptor (beta chain). Its target is not known. The data derive from a study of T cell responses to AZD1222 COVID-19 vaccine. Study-wide results and caveats: It was only a handful of AZD1222 recipients who were seropositive at baseline.

Libraries were prepared by immunoSEQ multiplex PCR; TCRdb keeps only in-frame clonotypes and omits some of them. The sample comprises 120,000 to 150,000 clones, about 93% of which are singletons, and approximately 5% rests with the top ten. The germline V gene encodes CDR1 SGDLS and CDR2 YYNGEE. The CDR3 loop spans 16 amino acids. V dropped 4 bases and J dropped 1 base, with 17 bases sitting between them. This TCR came from an adult in good health. This sequence joins TRBV9 and TRBJ1-1; D possibly corresponds to TRBD1 (6 bases). Sequencing used peripheral blood, obtained on day 0 of AZD1222 vaccination. The CDR3 nucleotides are TGTGCCAGCAGCCCTTGGGGGGGCAAGCGGAACACTGAAGCTTTCTTT. It is translated as CASSPWGGKRNTEAFF.